These 15 T cell receptor beta chains were all obtained from the same sample, sequenced in a study of siplizumab effects on memory and regulatory T cells. The antigens of these receptors remain unknown. Cells that made up the mixed lymphocyte reaction were cocultured at 37°C for around six days. The assay was immunoSEQ multiplex PCR, and TCRdb's table has in-frame clones only and misses some. This table holds approximately 20,000 clones, roughly 40% found once. Source material: CFSE-low (dividing) CD4+ T cells sorted from an allogeneic mixed lymphocyte reaction. The origin of the receptors is a human donor in good health; the cells came from an allogeneic mixed lymphocyte reaction. Some clones in this sample may be carry-over from other donors' samples.

This rearrangement joins TRBV5-1 to TRBJ2-3; 8 positions agree with TRBD1. V dropped 0 bases and J dropped 6; count of bases not matched to a gene: 9. Per the germline V gene, CDR1 is SGHRS and CDR2 is YFSETQ. This CDR3 comprises 16 residues. The CDR3 nucleotides read TGCGCCAGCAGCTTGGAAACAGGGGGATACGGGGATACGCAGTATTTT. Translation: CASSLETGGYGDTQYF.

This clone counts as medium-sized (0.01 to 0.1%). V gene TRBV5-4 combines with J gene TRBJ2-6; D call uncertain. Germline V gene data show CDR1 as SGHNT and CDR2 as YYREEE (reference sequence). The CDR3 has 15 residues. V lost 0 bases, J lost 0 bases, and 4 bases lay in between. The CDR3: CASSLALSGANVLTF. The CDR3 bases are TGTGCCAGCAGCTTGGCCCTCTCTGGGGCCAACGTCCTGACTTTC.

The genes are TRBV20-1 and TRBJ1-1, with TRBD1 as a possible D gene (5 bases). Germline V gives CDR1 DFQATT, CDR2 SNEGSKA (reference sequence). The CDR3 length is 10 residues. The V end was cut by 6 bases, the J end by 12 bases, with 14 bases between. The CDR3 region is CSAGWTTTFF. The CDR3 nucleotides read TGCAGTGCGGGATGGACAACAACTTTCTTT.

This chain's CDR3 is CASSVWAGGFNEQFF. For the CDR3, the DNA is TGTGCCAGCAGCGTCTGGGCGGGGGGCTTCAATGAGCAGTTCTTC. The chain combines TRBV9 with TRBJ2-1; 8 bases map to TRBD2. The J segment lost 6 bases and the V segment lost 2 bases, leaving 7 bases of the junction unmatched. Germline V gives CDR1 SGDLS, CDR2 YYNGEE. CDR3 size: 15 residues.

This clone was counted between two and nine times. Written as DNA, the CDR3 is TGTGCCAGCCCAGAACAGGGGGCTGTGACAGATACGCAGTATTTT. Its protein product is CASPEQGAVTDTQYF. The J gene is TRBJ2-3, the V gene TRBV18; 9 nucleotides match TRBD1. Germline V lookup: CDR1 KGHSH, CDR2 LQKENI. The CDR3 contains 15 residues. Germline trimming cut 8 bases from V and 3 bases from J; bases unmatched to any gene: 9.

This clone was counted between two and nine times. The chain carries TRBV30 and TRBJ2-2; 7 bases line up with TRBD2. Trimming cost V 0 bases and J 7 bases; bases outside gene matches: 5. The CDR3 runs to 14 residues. Germline CDR1 reads GTSNPN; CDR2 reads SVGIG (reference sequence). CDR3 bases: TGTGCCTGGAGTGTACGTCTAGCGGACGGGGAGCTGTTTTTT. Residues: CAWSVRLADGELFF. Full variable domain (missing parts from reference TRBV30 and TRBJ2-2): SQTIHQWPATLVQPVGSPLSLECTVEGTSNPNLYWYRQAAGRGLQLLFYSVGIGQISSEVPQNLSASRPQDRQFILSSKKLLLSDSGFYLCAWSVRLADGELFFGEGSRLTVL.

The V call is TRBV2, the J call TRBJ2-5; weak D call: TRBD1 (5 bases). Germline CDR1 reads SNHLY; CDR2 reads FYNNEI. This CDR3 is built from 13 residues. V gave up 8 bases and J gave up 3 bases, with 13 bases separating them. In nucleotides, the CDR3 is TGTGCCAGCGCTAACGGCAGGGAAGAGACCCAGTACTTC. As protein: CASANGREETQYF.

This clone has a single count. The V call is TRBV7-8, the J call TRBJ2-7; 10 bases are a match to TRBD2. Germline lookup yields CDR1 SGHVS and CDR2 FQNEAQ. V dropped 9 bases and J dropped 3; count of bases not matched to a gene: 11. The CDR3 is 15 residues long. In DNA form, the CDR3 reads TGTGCCAGAGAGCGGGAGGGCCCCCTATTCTACGAGCAGTACTTC. Encoded protein: CAREREGPLFYEQYF.

The chain is built from TRBV6-5 and TRBJ2-1, with 11 bases matching TRBD2. The V and J ends lost 6 bases and 2 bases, in that order; junction bases with no gene match: 3. In germline, CDR1 is MNHEY, CDR2 SVGAGI. This CDR3 comprises 15 residues. CDR3 amino acids: CASSLSGRAYNEQFF. DNA for the CDR3: TGTGCCAGCAGCCTTAGCGGGAGGGCCTACAATGAGCAGTTCTTC.

This clone occurred a few times. CDR3 region: CASSYQIGTQYF. The DNA of the CDR3 is TGTGCCAGCAGTTATCAGATCGGGACCCAGTACTTC. The rearrangement uses TRBV6-1 and TRBJ2-5; D is uncertain. The CDR3 spans 12 residues. The V end was cut by 5 bases, the J end by 7 bases, with 11 bases between. Germline V gene sequence: CDR1 MNHNS, CDR2 SASEGT.

This clone was counted ten times or more. CDR3 DNA: TGTGCCACAGGGGAACGTAGCACAGATACGCAGTATTTT. It specifies CATGERSTDTQYF. The V gene is TRBV6-6, the J gene TRBJ2-3; tentatively, D is TRBD1 (6 bases). CDR3 length equals 13 residues. V was clipped by 10 bases and J by 0 bases, with 11 bases between them. The germline gives CDR1 MNHNY, CDR2 SVGAGI (reference sequence).

The gene calls are TRBV19 and TRBJ1-1; perhaps TRBD1 as D (5 bases). V dropped 7 bases and J dropped 0 bases, with 15 bases sitting between them. The germline V gene encodes CDR1 LNHDA and CDR2 SQIVND (reference sequence). The length of the CDR3 is 15 residues. CDR3 DNA: TGTGCCAGTATCGCCCCGGGGCGCATGAACACTGAAGCTTTCTTT. Translating it yields CASIAPGRMNTEAFF.

The chain couples TRBV10-1 to TRBJ1-1; D is unresolved. V was clipped by 2 bases and J by 5 bases, with 9 bases between them. Germline V gene sequence: CDR1 WNHNN, CDR2 SYGVQD (reference sequence). This CDR3 contains 13 residues. The CDR3 DNA is TGCGCCAGCAGTGAGGATTTTGGAACTGAAGCTTTCTTT. Translating it yields CASSEDFGTEAFF.

The rearrangement uses TRBV18 and TRBJ2-2; D is perhaps TRBD2 (6 bases). Per germline, CDR1 KGHSH and CDR2 LQKENI. V was shortened by 5 bases and J by 6 bases, with 13 bases between the two germline ends. CDR3 length: 14 amino acids. CDR3 protein: CASSTLGGAGELFF. Written as DNA, the CDR3 is TGTGCCAGCTCAACCCTGGGCGGGGCCGGGGAGCTGTTTTTT.

V is TRBV7-9 and J is TRBJ2-1; 11 positions match TRBD2. This CDR3 is built from 16 residues. CDR1 and CDR2 (germline): SEHNR, FQNEAQ (reference sequence). Unmatched junction bases numbered 8, after V lost 1 base and J lost 9 bases. The CDR3 loop reads CASSLELLAGGREQFF. CDR3 in DNA: TGTGCCAGCAGCTTAGAACTATTAGCGGGGGGGCGTGAGCAGTTCTTC.